Each of the 12 T cell receptor beta chains below was sequenced from the same sample in a study of blood T cell repertoires in COVID-19. Only in-frame clones appear in the TCRdb table, and some are missing; sequencing was by immunoSEQ multiplex PCR. The sample lists fewer than 110,000 clones; just over 90% were seen once. Sequenced: peripheral blood. Every receptor here comes from a young woman with acute or convalescent COVID-19.

The chain carries TRBV7-3 and TRBJ1-1; D is perhaps TRBD1 (6 bases). This CDR3 is 14 amino acids long. From germline, CDR1 is SGHTA and CDR2 FQGTGA. V was shortened by 5 bases and J by 3 bases, with 13 bases between the two germline ends. The CDR3 DNA reads TGTGCCAGCAGCCCCCGTGGGGGCGACACTGAAGCTTTCTTT. Amino acid sequence: CASSPRGGDTEAFF.

V and J are TRBV19 and TRBJ2-7, with TRBD2 identical over 7 bases. Trimming cost V 4 bases and J 1 base; bases outside gene matches: 4. CDR3 length: 14 residues. The germline gives CDR1 LNHDA, CDR2 SQIVND (reference sequence). The CDR3 loop is CASSTYSGSYEQYF. In nucleotides, the CDR3 is TGTGCCAGTAGTACATATAGCGGGTCCTACGAGCAGTACTTC.

This clone has just a few counts. The chain joins TRBV28 to TRBJ1-4, with D tentatively TRBD1 (6 bases). This CDR3 has 14 amino acids. The V end lost 10 bases, the J end lost 10 bases, and 22 bases lay between the germline ends. Germline V gives CDR1 MDHEN, CDR2 SYDVKM. CDR3 sequence reads: CATHPTGVVGKLFF. The CDR3, as DNA: TGTGCCACCCACCCGACAGGAGTAGTTGGAAAACTGTTTTTT.

Here the CDR3 DNA reads TGTGCCAGCTCCCCCGGGACTAGCGGGACCTCCTACGAGCAGTACTTC. It codes for CASSPGTSGTSYEQYF. The rearrangement joins TRBV18 to TRBJ2-7, with TRBD2 identical over 13 bases. CDR1 is KGHSH, CDR2 LQKENI, per germline. V was clipped by 6 bases and J by 0 bases; unmatched bases: 5. This CDR3 comprises 16 residues.

This clone was detected a few times. The chain employs TRBV30 and TRBJ2-7; D unclear. V gave up 0 bases and J gave up 3 bases, with 6 bases separating them. The CDR3 loop spans 12 amino acids. CDR1 is GTSNPN, CDR2 SVGIG, per germline (reference sequence). CDR3 sequence: CAWSVVNYEQYF. The CDR3 DNA reads TGTGCCTGGAGTGTTGTAAACTACGAGCAGTACTTC. The full variable domain, completed using reference TRBV30 and TRBJ2-7, is SQTIHQWPATLVQPVGSPLSLECTVEGTSNPNLYWYRQAAGRGLQLLFYSVGIGQISSEVPQNLSASRPQDRQFILSSKKLLLSDSGFYLCAWSVVNYEQYFGPGTRLTVT.

This chain uses TRBV7-9 with TRBJ1-1; 9 nucleotides line up with TRBD1. Germline values: CDR1 SEHNR, CDR2 FQNEAQ (reference sequence). The CDR3 length is 15 residues. J was trimmed by 3 bases and V by 5 bases; bases with no gene match: 7. DNA for the CDR3: TGTGCCAGCAGCGACGGACAGGGGCTGCACACTGAAGCTTTCTTT. The encoded protein is CASSDGQGLHTEAFF. Supplemented by reference TRBV7-9 and TRBJ1-1, the full variable domain reads DTGVSQNPRHKITKRGQNVTFRCDPISEHNRLYWYRQTLGQGPEFLTYFQNEAQLEKSRLLSDRFSAERPKGSFSTLEIQRTEQGDSAMYLCASSDGQGLHTEAFFGQGTRLTVV.

The chain uses TRBV27 and TRBJ1-1; 8 bases are shared with TRBD1. The CDR3 loop spans 14 amino acids. The germline V gene has CDR1 MNHEY and CDR2 SMNVEV (reference sequence). Germline trimming cut 7 bases from V and 5 bases from J; bases unmatched to any gene: 9. CDR3 amino acids: CASTRTGFGTEAFF. DNA of the CDR3: TGTGCCAGCACCCGGACAGGGTTTGGGACTGAAGCTTTCTTT.

The gene calls are TRBV5-4 and TRBJ1-2; D perhaps matches TRBD1 (6 bases). CDR3 length: 15 amino acids. Germline assignment: CDR1 SGHNT and CDR2 YYREEE (reference sequence). Trimming took 3 bases from V and 6 from J, leaving 18 bases between them. The CDR3 spells CASSSRTQGMNGYTF. CDR3 sequence (DNA): TGTGCCAGCAGCTCCCGGACTCAGGGGATGAATGGCTACACCTTC.

This clone came up once. The rearrangement uses TRBV3-1 (or the pseudogene TRBV3-2) and TRBJ1-1, with 7 bases matching TRBD1. V trimming: 4 bases; J trimming: 3 bases; junction bases outside the gene matches: 5. Germline values: CDR1 LGHDT, CDR2 YNNKEL (reference sequence). The CDR3 covers 14 residues. This CDR3 is CASSRPGTDTEAFF. CDR3 sequence (DNA): TGTGCCAGCAGCCGACCCGGGACAGACACTGAAGCTTTCTTT.

This chain joins TRBV4-1 and TRBJ1-2; D remains ambiguous. This CDR3 has 16 amino acids. The V gene lost 1 base and the J gene lost 8 bases, with 20 bases spanning the gap. CDR1 is MGHRA and CDR2 is YSYEKL in the germline V gene. CDR3 region: CASSQVGSGLSGGYTF. CDR3 sequence (DNA): TGCGCCAGCAGCCAAGTTGGGTCCGGGTTAAGTGGGGGCTACACCTTC.

A few counts support this clone. The chain employs TRBV19 and TRBJ1-2, with D unclear. V lost 6 bases, J lost 2 bases, and 22 bases lay in between. Germline V gives CDR1 LNHDA, CDR2 SQIVND (reference sequence). This CDR3 is built from 17 residues. CDR3: CASSPLGSQAENYGYTF. As DNA, the CDR3 is TGTGCCAGTAGCCCCTTGGGGTCTCAAGCGGAAAACTATGGCTACACCTTC.

This rearrangement joins TRBV14 to TRBJ2-1, with D unclear. CDR1 is SGHDN and CDR2 is FVKESK in the germline V gene. CDR3 size: 15 residues. Trimming shortened V by 4 bases and J by 0 bases, and 10 bases separated the two germline ends. CDR3 protein: CASSLTVSSYNEQFF. The DNA for the CDR3 is TGTGCCAGCAGCCTCACTGTTAGCTCCTACAATGAGCAGTTCTTC.